Listed here are 23 T cell receptor beta chains from one sample, sequenced in a study of OX40 agonist ivuxolimab in advanced cancers. Libraries were prepared by immunoSEQ multiplex PCR; TCRdb keeps only in-frame clonotypes and omits some of them. This table has over 40,000 clones, around nine tenths appearing once. The sample consisted of CD4+ or CD8+ T cells sorted from blood, taken in a trial of the OX40 agonist ivuxolimab. The receptors were sampled from an adult with an advanced solid tumor such as melanoma, head and neck, liver or kidney cancer.

This chain joins TRBV10-3 and TRBJ1-2, with D uncertain. Germline V gene data show CDR1 as ENHRY and CDR2 as SYGVKD. Trimming stripped 0 bases from V and 4 bases from J, with 15 bases between. The CDR3 runs to 16 residues. The CDR3 bases are TGTGCCATCAGTGAGTCGATTAGCCAGACTCTCTATGGCTACACCTTC. Amino acid sequence: CAISESISQTLYGYTF.

The chain recombines TRBV7-3 with TRBJ1-1, with TRBD1 matching over 8 bases. This CDR3 has 13 residues. V dropped 3 bases and J dropped 10; count of bases not matched to a gene: 7. Per the germline V gene, CDR1 is SGHTA and CDR2 is FQGTGA. CDR3 nucleotides: TGTGCCAGCAGCTTTTCCCCCGACAGGGGAGCTTTCTTT. Translated: CASSFSPDRGAFF.

V and J are TRBV5-8 and TRBJ1-6; unclear D gene. The CDR3 covers 16 residues. Germline CDR1 reads SGHTS; CDR2 reads YDEGEE. V was trimmed by 3 bases and J by 10 bases, leaving 20 bases between them. The DNA of the CDR3 is TGTGCCAGCAGCTCGCCCGGTTTGGGTGAACTGTCACCCCTCCACTTT. Its translation: CASSSPGLGELSPLHF.

The chain's CDR3 is CASSLDRGYGYTF. The CDR3 DNA is TGCGCCAGCAGCTTGGACAGGGGCTATGGCTACACCTTC. The chain joins TRBV5-1 to TRBJ1-2, with 7 bases that match TRBD1. Germline loops: CDR1 SGHRS, CDR2 YFSETQ. This CDR3 has 13 amino acids. The V gene end was trimmed by 0 bases and the J gene end by 4 bases; junction bases not matched to a gene: 0. Using reference TRBV5-1 and TRBJ1-2 for the parts outside the CDR3, the full variable domain is KAGVTQTPRYLIKTRGQQVTLSCSPISGHRSVSWYQQTPGQGLQFLFEYFSETQRNKGNFPGRFSGRQFSNSRSEMNVSTLELGDSALYLCASSLDRGYGYTFGSGTRLTVV.

The V gene is TRBV6-5, the J gene TRBJ1-6; TRBD1 is a possible D gene (6 bases). V lost 8 bases and J lost 7, with 12 bases in between. CDR3 length: 13 amino acids. The germline V gene encodes CDR1 MNHEY and CDR2 SVGAGI. The CDR3 sequence: CASSDSYNSPLHF. The CDR3 nucleotides read TGTGCCAGCTCGGACAGCTACAATTCACCCCTCCACTTT.

The chain links TRBV10-1 to TRBJ2-3; TRBD2 might be the D (6 bases). Trimming pared 4 bases from V and 2 bases from J, leaving 13 bases between. Germline V gene lookup returns CDR1 WNHNN and CDR2 SYGVQD (reference sequence). CDR3 size: 15 residues. Here the CDR3 reads CASSGVRGITDTQYF. CDR3 sequence (DNA): TGCGCCAGCAGTGGGGTACGCGGGATCACAGATACGCAGTATTTT.

This chain uses TRBV9 with TRBJ2-2, with D possibly called TRBD1 or TRBD2 (5 bases each). Trimming removed 5 bases at V and 4 bases at J, with 18 bases between. There are 16 residues in the CDR3. The germline gives CDR1 SGDLS, CDR2 YYNGEE. As DNA, the CDR3 is TGTGCCAGCAGACCCAGTAGAGGGGCGCCCACCGGGGAGCTGTTTTTT. Protein product: CASRPSRGAPTGELFF. The full variable domain, in which reference TRBV9 and TRBJ2-2 provide the parts outside the CDR3, is DSGVTQTPKHLITATGQRVTLRCSPRSGDLSVYWYQQSLDQGLQFLIQYYNGEERAKGNILERFSAQQFPDLHSELNLSSLELGDSALYFCASRPSRGAPTGELFFGEGSRLTVL.

This clone has just one count. V is TRBV4-2 and J is TRBJ1-4; D is ambiguous. V was clipped by 4 bases and J by 3 bases, with 12 bases between them. Germline-derived CDR1 and CDR2 are LGHNA and YNFKEQ. CDR3 length: 15 amino acids. The CDR3 here is CASSPPGRANEKLFF. For the CDR3, the DNA is TGTGCCAGCAGCCCGCCGGGGAGGGCTAATGAAAAACTGTTTTTT.

This clone was seen just once. This rearrangement joins TRBV29-1 to TRBJ2-1; 11 bases align to TRBD2. The CDR3 spans 18 residues. Germline V CDR1 and CDR2: SQVTM, ANQGSEA. Losses at the gene ends were 6 bases for V and 6 bases for J; bases not matched to a gene: 19. The CDR3 is CSVTGTSLAGGRGNEQFF. The CDR3 DNA follows: TGCAGCGTGACCGGGACATCGCTAGCGGGAGGTCGAGGCAATGAGCAGTTCTTC.

This clone was counted a few times. The gene calls are TRBV19 and TRBJ2-1; D possibly corresponds to TRBD1 (5 bases). Trimming shortened V by 5 bases and J by 9 bases, and 17 bases separated the two germline ends. The CDR3 loop spans 14 amino acids. Germline V gene data show CDR1 as LNHDA and CDR2 as SQIVND (reference sequence). For the CDR3, the DNA is TGTGCCAGTAGTCCACTTACAGGTGGGGCTGAGCAGTTCTTC. Amino acid sequence: CASSPLTGGAEQFF.

The chain carries TRBV29-1 and TRBJ2-3; D perhaps matches TRBD1 (6 bases). Trimming left V 4 bases short and J 4 bases short, with 12 bases between. CDR1 and CDR2 from the germline V gene are SQVTM and ANQGSEA. The CDR3 covers 13 residues. The CDR3 here is CSVVEGVADTQYF. The CDR3 DNA follows: TGCAGCGTTGTTGAGGGGGTAGCAGATACGCAGTATTTT.

This sequence joins TRBV9 and TRBJ2-6, with D perhaps matching TRBD1 (7 bases). Germline CDR1 is SGDLS and CDR2 is YYNGEE. V was shortened by 3 bases and J by 0 bases, with 16 bases between the two germline ends. The CDR3 runs to 18 residues. The CDR3: CASSGQGGISSGANVLTF. Written as DNA, the CDR3 is TGTGCCAGCAGCGGTCAGGGGGGTATTAGCTCTGGGGCCAACGTCCTGACTTTC. The full variable domain, in which reference TRBV9 and TRBJ2-6 provide the parts outside the CDR3, is DSGVTQTPKHLITATGQRVTLRCSPRSGDLSVYWYQQSLDQGLQFLIQYYNGEERAKGNILERFSAQQFPDLHSELNLSSLELGDSALYFCASSGQGGISSGANVLTFGAGSRLTVL.

This chain joins TRBV29-1 and TRBJ2-7; possibly TRBD2 for D (5 bases). Germline values: CDR1 SQVTM, CDR2 ANQGSEA. The CDR3 length is 13 residues. The V end lost 4 bases, the J end lost 2 bases, and 12 bases lay between the germline ends. This CDR3 reads CSVGNSEAYEQYF. The CDR3 DNA reads TGCAGCGTTGGGAATAGCGAGGCCTACGAGCAGTACTTC.

V gene TRBV6-6 combines with J gene TRBJ2-5; possibly TRBD1 or TRBD2 for D (7 bases each). CDR3 length: 14 amino acids. CDR1 and CDR2 (germline): MNHNY, SVGAGI (reference sequence). Trimming pared 2 bases from V and 9 bases from J, leaving 16 bases between. The CDR3 nucleotides are TGTGCCAGCAGTTACCAGGGGGGGGTCGGGTCCCAGTACTTC. This sequence encodes CASSYQGGVGSQYF.

In regard to this clone: This CDR3 is also generated by other DNA sequences in the sample. The rearrangement joins TRBV6-1 to TRBJ1-1; D unresolved. V lost 3 bases, J lost 4 bases, and 9 bases lay in between. Germline CDR1 and CDR2: MNHNS and SASEGT. The CDR3 has 13 residues. CDR3 amino acids: CASSDMAGTEAFF. In DNA, the CDR3 is TGTGCCAGCAGTGATATGGCGGGCACTGAAGCTTTCTTT.

CDR3: CASSPDRARSSYEQYF. The CDR3 DNA is TGTGCCAGCAGCCCGGACAGGGCTAGGAGCTCCTACGAGCAGTACTTC. This chain links TRBV27 with TRBJ2-7; TRBD1 agrees at 8 bases. The V gene end was trimmed by 6 bases and the J gene end by 0 bases; junction bases not matched to a gene: 10. Germline V gene lookup returns CDR1 MNHEY and CDR2 SMNVEV (reference sequence). The CDR3 is 16 residues long.

CDR3 sequence (DNA): TGTGCCAGCAGCCCCGGGAAGGGGGTTGGTGGCTACACCTTC. Protein sequence: CASSPGKGVGGYTF. The V call is TRBV7-3, the J call TRBJ1-2; TRBD1 is a possible D gene (6 bases). Trimming shortened V by 5 bases and J by 7 bases, and 17 bases separated the two germline ends. Per the germline V gene, CDR1 is SGHTA and CDR2 is FQGTGA. The CDR3 covers 14 residues.

This clone has more than one count but fewer than ten. The chain combines TRBV11-2 with TRBJ2-7; 11 positions agree with TRBD2. The CDR3 is 15 residues long. Germline-derived CDR1 and CDR2 are SGHAT and FQNNGV. With V trimmed by 2 bases and J by 6 bases, 6 bases remained unmatched. The CDR3: CASSLLAGGSAEQYF. DNA for the CDR3: TGTGCCAGCAGCTTACTAGCGGGAGGCTCCGCCGAGCAGTACTTC.

J is TRBJ1-5 and V is TRBV10-3; 7 nucleotides align to TRBD1. The CDR3 is 13 amino acids. With 8 bases clipped from V and 0 bases from J, the junction kept 1 base outside the gene matches. Germline CDR1 is ENHRY and CDR2 is SYGVKD. The chain's CDR3 is CAIGTDSNQPQHF. The CDR3 nucleotides read TGTGCCATCGGGACAGATAGCAATCAGCCCCAGCATTTT.

This clone appeared a few times. V and J are TRBV9 and TRBJ2-1, with D perhaps matching TRBD2 (5 bases). This CDR3 comprises 15 residues. The germline V gene encodes CDR1 SGDLS and CDR2 YYNGEE. The germline V and J ends were trimmed by 1 base and 4 bases, with 12 bases remaining between them. The CDR3 DNA is TGTGCCAGCAGCGTAAATTCGGCGGGTTACAATGAGCAGTTCTTC. Its protein is CASSVNSAGYNEQFF.

The gene calls are TRBV7-8 and TRBJ2-3; TRBD2 aligns across 10 bases. Germline V gene lookup returns CDR1 SGHVS and CDR2 FQNEAQ. V shed 4 bases, J shed 2 bases, and the junction held 6 bases outside the gene matches. The CDR3 contains 16 residues. CDR3 nucleotides: TGTGCCAGCAGCTCACGGACTAGCGGATACACAGATACGCAGTATTTT. This codes for CASSSRTSGYTDTQYF.

The CDR3 reads CAWSVGNRDYEKLFF. CDR3 in DNA: TGTGCCTGGAGTGTTGGGAACAGGGATTATGAAAAACTGTTTTTT. The rearrangement links TRBV30 to TRBJ1-4; D may be TRBD1 (6 bases). The CDR3 contains 15 residues. CDR1 is GTSNPN and CDR2 is SVGIG in the germline V gene (reference sequence). V was pared by 0 bases and J by 6 bases, with 14 bases between.

The rearrangement joins TRBV27 to TRBJ2-7; 9 bases map to TRBD2. With 5 bases clipped from V and 3 bases from J, the junction kept 8 bases outside the gene matches. Germline V gene lookup returns CDR1 MNHEY and CDR2 SMNVEV (reference sequence). The CDR3 extends over 15 amino acids. CDR3 protein: CASSPKAGGYYEQYF. As DNA, the CDR3 is TGTGCCAGCAGTCCAAAAGCGGGAGGCTACTACGAGCAGTACTTC.